Listed below are T cell receptor beta chains from one sample, sequenced in a study of T-cell memory formation after mild COVID-19. TCRdb independently ran MiXCR on the 5' RACE reads; one entry per CDR3 protein. This table has 140,000 or so distinct CDR3 sequences, 13% to 15% appearing once. Sequenced input: PBMCs or a T cell subset sorted from them (not recorded which). These receptors were obtained from an adult woman who had mild COVID-19 (a few samples of this study predate the infection). Cell type and time point are not known. Each CDR3 is given with its conserved first and last residue. The D gene is left open where the match is weak. Size is stated for part of the rows, as once, few or many counts, or as a class when the clone is expanded.

v_call: TRBV6-2/TRBV6-3; d_call: -; cdr3_length: 14; clone_size: -; j_call: TRBJ2-1; cdr3_nt: TGTGCCAGCAGTTATCCCCCCCCGGCGCCAGACCGGTTCTTC; cdr3_aa: CASSYPPPAPDRFF
v_call: TRBV7-9; d_call: -; cdr3_length: 15; clone_size: few; j_call: TRBJ2-3; cdr3_nt: TGTGCCAGCAGCTTATTGTCGGACAGCACAGATACGCAGTATTTT; cdr3_aa: CASSLLSDSTDTQYF
v_call: TRBV6-2/TRBV6-3; d_call: TRBD2; cdr3_length: 14; clone_size: few; j_call: TRBJ2-2; cdr3_nt: TGTGCCAGCCTCATACAGCGGGAGACCGGGGAGCTGTTTTTT; cdr3_aa: CASLIQRETGELFF
v_call: TRBV24-1; d_call: -; cdr3_length: 16; clone_size: few; j_call: TRBJ2-5; cdr3_nt: TGTGCCACCGGCACTGATAGGACCCTTACTCAAGAGACCCAGTACTTC; cdr3_aa: CATGTDRTLTQETQYF
v_call: TRBV30; d_call: TRBD2; cdr3_length: 12; clone_size: -; j_call: TRBJ2-1; cdr3_nt: TGTGCCTGGAGAACTAGCGGGGTGGAGCAGTTCTTC; cdr3_aa: CAWRTSGVEQFF
v_call: TRBV6-5; d_call: -; cdr3_length: 12; clone_size: few; j_call: TRBJ1-1; cdr3_nt: TGTGCCACCAGGGTGGGGGGCTCTGAAGCTTTCTTT; cdr3_aa: CATRVGGSEAFF
v_call: TRBV29-1; d_call: TRBD2; cdr3_length: 14; clone_size: few; j_call: TRBJ2-7; cdr3_nt: TGCAGCGGTTACGGGGCTAGCGGGAGTGTAGAGCAGTACTTC; cdr3_aa: CSGYGASGSVEQYF
v_call: TRBV10-3; d_call: TRBD2; cdr3_length: 14; clone_size: -; j_call: TRBJ2-1; cdr3_nt: TGTGCCATCAGTGAGTCTAGCGGGAGGAATGAGCAGTTCTTC; cdr3_aa: CAISESSGRNEQFF
v_call: TRBV20-1; d_call: -; cdr3_length: 13; clone_size: -; j_call: TRBJ2-2; cdr3_nt: TGCAGTGCAACGGACGGCTCCACCGGGGAGCTGTTTTTT; cdr3_aa: CSATDGSTGELFF
v_call: TRBV9; d_call: TRBD2; cdr3_length: 15; clone_size: once; j_call: TRBJ2-7; cdr3_nt: TGTGCCAGCAGCGTATCCCCCCAGCGGGAGGACGAGCAGTACTTC; cdr3_aa: CASSVSPQREDEQYF
v_call: TRBV18; d_call: -; cdr3_length: 16; clone_size: -; j_call: TRBJ2-7; cdr3_nt: TGTGCCAGCTCACCAGTTCCCCGGGACACGTCCTACGAGCAGTACTTC; cdr3_aa: CASSPVPRDTSYEQYF
v_call: TRBV7-8; d_call: TRBD1; cdr3_length: 15; clone_size: -; j_call: TRBJ2-7; cdr3_nt: TGTGCCAGCAGCACTAGACAGGGGATATTCTACGAGCAGTACTTC; cdr3_aa: CASSTRQGIFYEQYF
v_call: TRBV6-6; d_call: -; cdr3_length: 15; clone_size: -; j_call: TRBJ2-1; cdr3_nt: TGTGCCAGCAGTTACGTGGGGGGCCCCTACAATGAGCAGTTCTTC; cdr3_aa: CASSYVGGPYNEQFF
v_call: TRBV7-9; d_call: TRBD2; cdr3_length: 17; clone_size: many; j_call: TRBJ2-1; cdr3_nt: TGTGCCAGCAGCCCGACTAGCGGCAAAGCTTATTGGGAGGAGCAGTTCTTC; cdr3_aa: CASSPTSGKAYWEEQFF
v_call: TRBV18; d_call: TRBD2; cdr3_length: 16; clone_size: -; j_call: TRBJ2-1; cdr3_nt: TGTGCCAGCTCACCACGGGGGAGGGGCTCCTACAATGAGCAGTTCTTC; cdr3_aa: CASSPRGRGSYNEQFF
v_call: TRBV6-5; d_call: -; cdr3_length: 12; clone_size: few; j_call: TRBJ2-1; cdr3_nt: TGTGCCAGCAGGGTAGGGTACAATGAGCAGTTCTTC; cdr3_aa: CASRVGYNEQFF
v_call: TRBV7-9; d_call: -; cdr3_length: 15; clone_size: -; j_call: TRBJ1-3; cdr3_nt: TGTGCCAGCAGCTCAGATTTGGCGTCTGGAAACACCATATATTTT; cdr3_aa: CASSSDLASGNTIYF
v_call: TRBV5-1; d_call: -; cdr3_length: 14; clone_size: few; j_call: TRBJ1-1; cdr3_nt: TGCGCCAGCAGCTTGGGTTCAGGGATTACTGAAGCTTTCTTT; cdr3_aa: CASSLGSGITEAFF
v_call: TRBV6-6; d_call: -; cdr3_length: 14; clone_size: -; j_call: TRBJ1-2; cdr3_nt: TGTGCCAGCAGGCCCCGGGGGCTCTCCTATGGCTACACCTTC; cdr3_aa: CASRPRGLSYGYTF
v_call: TRBV9; d_call: TRBD1; cdr3_length: 16; clone_size: -; j_call: TRBJ1-3; cdr3_nt: TGTGCCAGCAGCGGACGACAGGGGCTCTCTTGGGGCACCATATATTTT; cdr3_aa: CASSGRQGLSWGTIYF
v_call: TRBV7-6; d_call: -; cdr3_length: 17; clone_size: many; j_call: TRBJ2-1; cdr3_nt: TGTGCCAGCAGCTCTTACCTAGCTTTAGTGGGCTACAATGAGCAGTTCTTC; cdr3_aa: CASSSYLALVGYNEQFF
v_call: TRBV12-3/TRBV12-4; d_call: -; cdr3_length: 16; clone_size: few; j_call: TRBJ1-4; cdr3_nt: TGTGCCAGCAGTTTATCCCGAGCCGACGCTAATGAAAAACTGTTTTTT; cdr3_aa: CASSLSRADANEKLFF
v_call: TRBV12-3/TRBV12-4; d_call: -; cdr3_length: 16; clone_size: -; j_call: TRBJ1-1; cdr3_nt: TGTGCCAGCAGTTTAGGCCCCAGGCCGGGCTTGACTGAAGCTTTCTTT; cdr3_aa: CASSLGPRPGLTEAFF
v_call: TRBV27; d_call: -; cdr3_length: 13; clone_size: -; j_call: TRBJ2-1; cdr3_nt: TGTGCCAGCAGTTTTGAACAGATCGATGAGCAGTTCTTC; cdr3_aa: CASSFEQIDEQFF
v_call: TRBV6-2/TRBV6-3; d_call: -; cdr3_length: 14; clone_size: -; j_call: TRBJ1-1; cdr3_nt: TGTGCCAGCAGTCCTTGGGGGGTGAACACTGAAGCTTTCTTT; cdr3_aa: CASSPWGVNTEAFF
v_call: TRBV30; d_call: TRBD1; cdr3_length: 14; clone_size: -; j_call: TRBJ2-7; cdr3_nt: TGTGCCTGGAGCTGGGGGACAGGGTCCCACGAGCAGTACTTC; cdr3_aa: CAWSWGTGSHEQYF
v_call: TRBV7-9; d_call: -; cdr3_length: 14; clone_size: -; j_call: TRBJ2-5; cdr3_nt: TGTGCCAGCAGACGGAGTAGCGGACAAGAGACCCAGTACTTC; cdr3_aa: CASRRSSGQETQYF
v_call: TRBV5-1; d_call: TRBD1; cdr3_length: 13; clone_size: few; j_call: TRBJ1-2; cdr3_nt: TGCGCCAGCAGCCTCCGGGACAGGGGTGGCTACACCTTC; cdr3_aa: CASSLRDRGGYTF
v_call: TRBV24-1; d_call: TRBD2; cdr3_length: 17; clone_size: few; j_call: TRBJ2-3; cdr3_nt: TGTGCCACCAGTGACTCACGACTAGCGACTAGCACAGATACGCAGTATTTT; cdr3_aa: CATSDSRLATSTDTQYF
v_call: TRBV19; d_call: TRBD1; cdr3_length: 14; clone_size: many; j_call: TRBJ2-6; cdr3_nt: TGTGCCAGTGGGACAGGGGCCGGGGCCAACGTCCTGACTTTC; cdr3_aa: CASGTGAGANVLTF
v_call: TRBV9; d_call: -; cdr3_length: 15; clone_size: few; j_call: TRBJ2-7; cdr3_nt: TGTGCCAGCAGCGTAGGTGGGGGAGCAGCCTACGAGCAGTACTTC; cdr3_aa: CASSVGGGAAYEQYF
v_call: TRBV4-3; d_call: TRBD1; cdr3_length: 15; clone_size: -; j_call: TRBJ1-2; cdr3_nt: TGCGCCAGCAGCCTCCGACAGGGAACCAACTATGGCTACACCTTC; cdr3_aa: CASSLRQGTNYGYTF
v_call: TRBV6-5; d_call: TRBD2; cdr3_length: 19; clone_size: -; j_call: TRBJ2-3; cdr3_nt: TGTGCCAGCAGTTCCCTAATGGGCGGGGGGGATTTCCGGCGAGATACGCAGTATTTT; cdr3_aa: CASSSLMGGGDFRRDTQYF
v_call: TRBV30; d_call: -; cdr3_length: 14; clone_size: few; j_call: TRBJ2-4; cdr3_nt: TGTGCCTGGAGATGGGGCCTAGCCAAAAACATTCAGTACTTC; cdr3_aa: CAWRWGLAKNIQYF
v_call: TRBV12-3/TRBV12-4; d_call: -; cdr3_length: 15; clone_size: -; j_call: TRBJ1-1; cdr3_nt: TGTGCCAGCAGTCTCCGGGGACACTTGAACACTGAAGCTTTCTTT; cdr3_aa: CASSLRGHLNTEAFF
v_call: TRBV27; d_call: -; cdr3_length: 17; clone_size: -; j_call: TRBJ2-7; cdr3_nt: TGTGCCAGCAGTTTGGAATTACCCCTAAGTAATTCCTACGAGCAGTACTTC; cdr3_aa: CASSLELPLSNSYEQYF
v_call: TRBV5-1; d_call: TRBD1; cdr3_length: 14; clone_size: few; j_call: TRBJ2-2; cdr3_nt: TGCGCCAGCACCAGGACAGGGGGCATCGGGGAGCTGTTTTTT; cdr3_aa: CASTRTGGIGELFF
v_call: TRBV10-3; d_call: -; cdr3_length: 15; clone_size: few; j_call: TRBJ1-1; cdr3_nt: TGTGCCATCAGTGAGGCCGGACAACCGAACACTGAAGCTTTCTTT; cdr3_aa: CAISEAGQPNTEAFF
v_call: TRBV27; d_call: TRBD2; cdr3_length: 15; clone_size: -; j_call: TRBJ2-1; cdr3_nt: TGTGCCAGCAGTCCCGGGACTAGCGTGTACAATGAGCAGTTCTTC; cdr3_aa: CASSPGTSVYNEQFF
v_call: TRBV7-6; d_call: TRBD1; cdr3_length: 15; clone_size: few; j_call: TRBJ1-1; cdr3_nt: TGTGCCAGCAGCTCAGGACAGGGGGTGAACACTGAAGCTTTCTTT; cdr3_aa: CASSSGQGVNTEAFF
v_call: TRBV27; d_call: -; cdr3_length: 15; clone_size: -; j_call: TRBJ1-5; cdr3_nt: TGTGCCAGCAGTACCGGTAGTTATAGCAATCAGCCCCAGCATTTT; cdr3_aa: CASSTGSYSNQPQHF
v_call: TRBV9; d_call: -; cdr3_length: 11; clone_size: -; j_call: TRBJ1-2; cdr3_nt: TGTGCCAGCAGTGGGGGGTATGGCTACACCTTC; cdr3_aa: CASSGGYGYTF
v_call: TRBV5-1; d_call: TRBD2; cdr3_length: 17; clone_size: few; j_call: TRBJ2-1; cdr3_nt: TGCGCCAGCAGCTTGGAAATTGGGACTAGCGGCTACAATGAGCAGTTCTTC; cdr3_aa: CASSLEIGTSGYNEQFF
v_call: TRBV4-3; d_call: -; cdr3_length: 13; clone_size: -; j_call: TRBJ2-1; cdr3_nt: TGCGCCAGCAGCAAGGGGCAAAACAATGAGCAGTTCTTC; cdr3_aa: CASSKGQNNEQFF
v_call: TRBV5-6; d_call: -; cdr3_length: 17; clone_size: many; j_call: TRBJ2-5; cdr3_nt: TGTGCCAGCAGCTTGTCGACTAGTACCGACCAGGGGGATACCCAGTACTTC; cdr3_aa: CASSLSTSTDQGDTQYF
v_call: TRBV4-2; d_call: -; cdr3_length: 15; clone_size: few; j_call: TRBJ2-2; cdr3_nt: TGTGCCAGCAGCCAGGGACTGGGAAACACCGGGGAGCTGTTTTTT; cdr3_aa: CASSQGLGNTGELFF
v_call: TRBV20-1; d_call: TRBD1; cdr3_length: 14; clone_size: few; j_call: TRBJ2-7; cdr3_nt: TGCAGTGCTAGGGACAGGGCGAAAACCTACGAGCAGTACTTC; cdr3_aa: CSARDRAKTYEQYF
v_call: TRBV7-6; d_call: -; cdr3_length: 15; clone_size: many; j_call: TRBJ1-1; cdr3_nt: TGTGCCAGCAGCTTAGTCGGGGTGGAGAACACTGAAGCTTTCTTT; cdr3_aa: CASSLVGVENTEAFF
v_call: TRBV24-1; d_call: TRBD2; cdr3_length: 16; clone_size: few; j_call: TRBJ2-3; cdr3_nt: TGTGCCACCAGTGATGGACTAGCGAGTACTTACAATACGCAGTATTTT; cdr3_aa: CATSDGLASTYNTQYF
v_call: TRBV2; d_call: -; cdr3_length: 15; clone_size: -; j_call: TRBJ1-2; cdr3_nt: TGTGCCAGCAGTGAATCTCGGGGCTTTAATAATGGCTACACCTTC; cdr3_aa: CASSESRGFNNGYTF
v_call: TRBV24-1; d_call: TRBD1; cdr3_length: 15; clone_size: few; j_call: TRBJ2-2; cdr3_nt: TGTGCCACCAGTGACGGGACAGTGAACACCGGGGAGCTGTTTTTT; cdr3_aa: CATSDGTVNTGELFF
v_call: TRBV10-3; d_call: -; cdr3_length: 14; clone_size: few; j_call: TRBJ2-5; cdr3_nt: TGTGCCATCAGTGGGGGAGGCCCCCAAGAGACCCAGTACTTC; cdr3_aa: CAISGGGPQETQYF
v_call: TRBV6-5; d_call: -; cdr3_length: 18; clone_size: few; j_call: TRBJ2-6; cdr3_nt: TGTGCCAGCAGTTACAGTGAGGGGTACTACTCTGGGGCCAACGTCCTGACTTTC; cdr3_aa: CASSYSEGYYSGANVLTF
v_call: TRBV7-9; d_call: -; cdr3_length: 14; clone_size: -; j_call: TRBJ2-7; cdr3_nt: TGTGCCAGCAGCTTAGCGGGGATTAACTACGAGCAGTACTTC; cdr3_aa: CASSLAGINYEQYF
v_call: TRBV4-1; d_call: TRBD1; cdr3_length: 15; clone_size: -; j_call: TRBJ1-6; cdr3_nt: TGCGCCAGCAGCCAGGGGACAGGGAAGAATTCACCCCTCCACTTT; cdr3_aa: CASSQGTGKNSPLHF